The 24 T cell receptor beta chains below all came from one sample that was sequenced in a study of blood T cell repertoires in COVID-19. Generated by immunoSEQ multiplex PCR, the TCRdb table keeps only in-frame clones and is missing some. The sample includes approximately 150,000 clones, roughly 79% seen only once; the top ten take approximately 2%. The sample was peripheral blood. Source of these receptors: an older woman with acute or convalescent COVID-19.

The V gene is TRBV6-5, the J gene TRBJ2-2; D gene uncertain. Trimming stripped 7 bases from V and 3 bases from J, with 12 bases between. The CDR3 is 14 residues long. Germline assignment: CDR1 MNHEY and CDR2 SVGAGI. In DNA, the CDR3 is TGTGCCAGCACCCAGAACCTTCACACCGGGGAGCTGTTTTTT. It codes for CASTQNLHTGELFF.

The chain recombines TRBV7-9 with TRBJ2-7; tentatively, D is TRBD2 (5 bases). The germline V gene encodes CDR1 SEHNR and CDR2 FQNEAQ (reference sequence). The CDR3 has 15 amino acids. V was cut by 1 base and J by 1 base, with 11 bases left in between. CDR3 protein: CASSLVRGSSYEQYF. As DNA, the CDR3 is TGTGCCAGCAGCTTAGTTCGGGGTTCATCCTACGAGCAGTACTTC.

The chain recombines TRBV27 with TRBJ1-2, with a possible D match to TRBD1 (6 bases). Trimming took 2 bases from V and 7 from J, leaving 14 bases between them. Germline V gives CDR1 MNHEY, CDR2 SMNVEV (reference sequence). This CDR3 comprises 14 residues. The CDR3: CASSLVAGAGGYTF. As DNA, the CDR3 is TGTGCCAGCAGTTTAGTCGCAGGGGCAGGTGGCTACACCTTC.

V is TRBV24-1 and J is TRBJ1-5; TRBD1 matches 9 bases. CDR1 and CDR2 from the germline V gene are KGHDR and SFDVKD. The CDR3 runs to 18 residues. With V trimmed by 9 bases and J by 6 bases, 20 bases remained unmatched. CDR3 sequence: CATGFLQGAKIIGQPQHF. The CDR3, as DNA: TGTGCCACCGGCTTTTTACAGGGGGCGAAAATCATTGGTCAGCCCCAGCATTTT.

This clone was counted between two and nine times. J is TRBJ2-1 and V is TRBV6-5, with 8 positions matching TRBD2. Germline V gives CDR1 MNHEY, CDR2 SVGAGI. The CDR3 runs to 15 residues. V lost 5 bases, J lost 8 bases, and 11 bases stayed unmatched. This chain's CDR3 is CASSKPGLDIYEQFF. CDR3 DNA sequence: TGTGCCAGCAGTAAACCGGGACTAGACATTTATGAGCAGTTCTTC.

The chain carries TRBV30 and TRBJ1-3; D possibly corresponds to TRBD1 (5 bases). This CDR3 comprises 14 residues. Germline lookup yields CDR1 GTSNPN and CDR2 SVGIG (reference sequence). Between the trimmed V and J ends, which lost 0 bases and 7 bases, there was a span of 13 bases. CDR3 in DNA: TGTGCCTGGAGTGTCTCCAGGGTGAGCAACACCATATATTTT. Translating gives CAWSVSRVSNTIYF.

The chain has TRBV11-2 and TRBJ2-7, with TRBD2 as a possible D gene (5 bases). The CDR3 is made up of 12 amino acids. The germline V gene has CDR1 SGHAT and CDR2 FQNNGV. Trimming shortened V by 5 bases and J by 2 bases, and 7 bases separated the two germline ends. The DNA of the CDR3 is TGTGCCAGCAGCACTAGGGCCTACGAGCAGTACTTC. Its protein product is CASSTRAYEQYF.

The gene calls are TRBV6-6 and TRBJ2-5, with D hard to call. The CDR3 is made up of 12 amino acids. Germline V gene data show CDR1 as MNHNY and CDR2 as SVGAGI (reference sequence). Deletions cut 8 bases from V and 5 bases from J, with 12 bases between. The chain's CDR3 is CASSPVAETQYF. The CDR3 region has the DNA TGTGCCAGCTCCCCTGTGGCTGAGACCCAGTACTTC.

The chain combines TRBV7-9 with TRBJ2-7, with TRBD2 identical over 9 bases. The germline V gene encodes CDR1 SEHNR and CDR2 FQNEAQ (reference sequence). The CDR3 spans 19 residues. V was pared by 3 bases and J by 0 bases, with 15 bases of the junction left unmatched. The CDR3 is CASSFKPLLAGFLSYEQYF. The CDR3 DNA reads TGTGCCAGCAGCTTTAAACCGCTGCTAGCGGGATTCCTCTCCTACGAGCAGTACTTC.

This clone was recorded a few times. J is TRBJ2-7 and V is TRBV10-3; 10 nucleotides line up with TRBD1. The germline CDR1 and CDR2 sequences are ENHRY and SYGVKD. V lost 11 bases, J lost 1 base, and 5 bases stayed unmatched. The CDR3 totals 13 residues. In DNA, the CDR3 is TGTGCCGTCGGGACAGGGGATTCCTACGAGCAGTACTTC. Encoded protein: CAVGTGDSYEQYF.

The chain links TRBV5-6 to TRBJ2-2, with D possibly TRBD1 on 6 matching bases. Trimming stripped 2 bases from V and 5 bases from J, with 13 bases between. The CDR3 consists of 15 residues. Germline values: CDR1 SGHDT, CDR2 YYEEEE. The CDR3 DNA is TGTGCCAGCAGCTTTTTTCAAACAGGGACCGGGGAGCTGTTTTTT. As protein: CASSFFQTGTGELFF. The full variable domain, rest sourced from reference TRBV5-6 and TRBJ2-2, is DAGVTQSPTHLIKTRGQQVTLRCSPKSGHDTVSWYQQALGQGPQFIFQYYEEEERQRGNFPDRFSGHQFPNYSSELNVNALLLGDSALYLCASSFFQTGTGELFFGEGSRLTVL.

This CDR3 reads CASSLVGMTGAYGYTF. The DNA for the CDR3 is TGCGCCAGCAGCTTGGTGGGGATGACAGGGGCCTATGGCTACACCTTC. The chain uses TRBV5-1 and TRBJ1-2; 8 nucleotides agree with TRBD1. There are 16 residues in the CDR3. Per germline, CDR1 SGHRS and CDR2 YFSETQ. The V segment lost 0 bases and the J segment 4 bases; nucleotides outside the gene matches: 8.

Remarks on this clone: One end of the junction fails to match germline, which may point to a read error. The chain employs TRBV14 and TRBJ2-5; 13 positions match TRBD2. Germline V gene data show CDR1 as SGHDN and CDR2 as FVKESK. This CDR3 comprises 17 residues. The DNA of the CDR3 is TGTGCCAGCAGCTCAGGACTAGCGGGAGTTCTACAAGGGACCCAGTACTTC. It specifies CASSSGLAGVLQGTQYF.

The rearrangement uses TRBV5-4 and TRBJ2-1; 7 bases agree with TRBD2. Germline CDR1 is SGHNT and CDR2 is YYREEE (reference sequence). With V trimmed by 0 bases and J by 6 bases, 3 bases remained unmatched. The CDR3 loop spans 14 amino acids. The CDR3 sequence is CASSLGTRVNEQFF. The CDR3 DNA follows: TGTGCCAGCAGCTTGGGGACTAGGGTCAATGAGCAGTTCTTC.

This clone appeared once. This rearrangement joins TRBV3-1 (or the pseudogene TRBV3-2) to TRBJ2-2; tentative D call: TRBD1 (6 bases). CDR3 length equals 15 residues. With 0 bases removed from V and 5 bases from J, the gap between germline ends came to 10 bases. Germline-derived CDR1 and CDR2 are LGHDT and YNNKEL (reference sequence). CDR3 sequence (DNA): TGTGCCAGCAGCCAAGAGGGGGCCTTAACCGGGGAGCTGTTTTTT. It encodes CASSQEGALTGELFF.

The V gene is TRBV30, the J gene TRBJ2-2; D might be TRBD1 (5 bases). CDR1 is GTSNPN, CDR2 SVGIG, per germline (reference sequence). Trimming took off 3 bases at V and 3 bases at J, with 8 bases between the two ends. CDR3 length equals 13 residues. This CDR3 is CAWRGEDTGELFF. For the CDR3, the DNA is TGTGCCTGGAGAGGGGAAGACACCGGGGAGCTGTTTTTT.

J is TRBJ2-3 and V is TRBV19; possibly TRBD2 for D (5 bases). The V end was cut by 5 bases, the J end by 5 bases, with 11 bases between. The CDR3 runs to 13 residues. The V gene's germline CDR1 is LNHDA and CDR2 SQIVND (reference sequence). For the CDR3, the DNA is TGTGCCAGTAGTCTCTCCGGGGTAGATACGCAGTATTTT. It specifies CASSLSGVDTQYF.

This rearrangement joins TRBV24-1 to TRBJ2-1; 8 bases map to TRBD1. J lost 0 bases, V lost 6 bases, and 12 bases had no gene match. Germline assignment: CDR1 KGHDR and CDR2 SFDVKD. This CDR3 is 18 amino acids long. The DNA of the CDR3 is TGTGCCACCAGTCGGGCAGGGGGCGCGGGGAGCTCCTACAATGAGCAGTTCTTC. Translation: CATSRAGGAGSSYNEQFF.

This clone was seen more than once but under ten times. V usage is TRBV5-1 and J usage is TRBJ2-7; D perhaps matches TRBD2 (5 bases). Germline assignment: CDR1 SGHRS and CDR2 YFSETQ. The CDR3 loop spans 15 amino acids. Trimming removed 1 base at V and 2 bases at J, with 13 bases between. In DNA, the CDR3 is TGCGCCAGCAGCTTGAAAATAGCGCGGCCCTACGAGCAGTACTTC. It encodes CASSLKIARPYEQYF.

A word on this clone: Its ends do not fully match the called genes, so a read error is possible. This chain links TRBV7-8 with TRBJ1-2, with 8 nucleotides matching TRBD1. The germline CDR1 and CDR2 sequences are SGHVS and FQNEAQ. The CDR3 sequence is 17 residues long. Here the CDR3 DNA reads TGTGCCAGCAGCTTCATCGGACAGGGAAGATTGGACTACGGCTACACCTTC. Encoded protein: CASSFIGQGRLDYGYTF.

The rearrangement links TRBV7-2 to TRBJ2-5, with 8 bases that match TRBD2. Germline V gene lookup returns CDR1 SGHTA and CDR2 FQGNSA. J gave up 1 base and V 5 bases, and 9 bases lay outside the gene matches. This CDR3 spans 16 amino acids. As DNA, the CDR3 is TGTGCCAGCAGCCCCAGCGGGAGTCGATTCCAAGAGACCCAGTACTTC. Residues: CASSPSGSRFQETQYF.

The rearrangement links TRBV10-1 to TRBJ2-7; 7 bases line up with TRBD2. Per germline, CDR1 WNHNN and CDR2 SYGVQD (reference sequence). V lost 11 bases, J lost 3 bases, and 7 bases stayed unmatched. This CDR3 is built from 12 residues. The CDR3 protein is CAGPLADYEQYF. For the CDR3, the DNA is TGCGCCGGCCCCCTAGCGGACTACGAGCAGTACTTC.

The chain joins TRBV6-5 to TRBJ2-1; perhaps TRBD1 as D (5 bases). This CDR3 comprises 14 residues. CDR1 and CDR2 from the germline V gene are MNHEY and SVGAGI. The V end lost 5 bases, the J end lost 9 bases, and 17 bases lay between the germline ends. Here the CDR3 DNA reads TGTGCCAGCAGTCAGCAAGGGGATTTAGGTGAGCAGTTCTTC. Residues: CASSQQGDLGEQFF.

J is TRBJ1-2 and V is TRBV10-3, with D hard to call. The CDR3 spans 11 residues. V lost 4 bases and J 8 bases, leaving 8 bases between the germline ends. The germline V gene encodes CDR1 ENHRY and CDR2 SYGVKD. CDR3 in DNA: TGTGCCATCAGTGGAGCCCTGGGCTACACCTTC. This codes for CAISGALGYTF.